This T cell receptor (beta chain) came from a study of blood T cell repertoires in COVID-19. Study as a whole: Researchers got acute and convalescent COVID-19 samples from the United States, Italy and Spain. PBMCs, B-cell-depleted T cells, or T cells were the source of the cDNA or gDNA that made up the material.

Germline values: CDR1 SGHVS, CDR2 FQNEAQ. This CDR3 contains 16 residues. With 4 bases removed from V and 7 bases from J, the gap between germline ends came to 19 bases. Original processing methods: Cell counts per sample came from amplifying reference gene primers. Libraries were prepared by immunoSEQ multiplex PCR; TCRdb keeps only in-frame clonotypes and omits some of them. For V, J and clone size, that table is used; D and trimming come from the DNA. The table lists over 200,000 clones, more than 75% of them singletons. The TCR was taken from a man aged 35 to 55 with active or convalescent COVID-19. The sequenced sample consisted of peripheral blood. The rearrangement uses TRBV7-8 and TRBJ2-2, with a possible D match to TRBD1 (6 bases). The DNA of the CDR3 is TGTGCCAGCAGCTCCTTTGTGGGGGCGCGGGTCGGGGAGCTGTTTTTT. This translates into CASSSFVGARVGELFF.